This T cell receptor beta chain was profiled in a study of T cells expressing NK-cell markers. From the 5' RACE reads, TCRdb lists one entry per CDR3 protein and no DNA. The sample holds roughly 420,000 distinct CDR3 sequences. The CDR3 has 14 residues. Germline CDR1 and CDR2: SGHRS and YFSETQ. This TCR was sampled from a woman between 18 and 70 years old in good health. The chain uses TRBV5-1 and TRBJ2-7. Sequenced: blood T cells: a sorted CD56 or NKG2C T cell subset, CD4+ or CD8+ T cells, or bulk PBMC T cells (not recorded which). CDR3 residues: CASSLDGGSYEQYF.